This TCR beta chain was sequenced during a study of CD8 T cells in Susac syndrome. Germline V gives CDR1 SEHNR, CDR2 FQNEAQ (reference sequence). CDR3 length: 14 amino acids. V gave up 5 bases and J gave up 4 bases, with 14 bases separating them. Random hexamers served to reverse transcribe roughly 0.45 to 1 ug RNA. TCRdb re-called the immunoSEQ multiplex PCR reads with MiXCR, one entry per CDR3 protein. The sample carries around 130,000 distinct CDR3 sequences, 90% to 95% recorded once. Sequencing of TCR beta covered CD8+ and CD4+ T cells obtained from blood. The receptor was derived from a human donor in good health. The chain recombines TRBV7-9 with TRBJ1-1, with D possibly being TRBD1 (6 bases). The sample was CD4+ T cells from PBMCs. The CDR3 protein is CASSPLQGSTEAFF. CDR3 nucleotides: TGTGCCAGCAGCCCACTACAGGGTTCCACTGAAGCTTTCTTT.